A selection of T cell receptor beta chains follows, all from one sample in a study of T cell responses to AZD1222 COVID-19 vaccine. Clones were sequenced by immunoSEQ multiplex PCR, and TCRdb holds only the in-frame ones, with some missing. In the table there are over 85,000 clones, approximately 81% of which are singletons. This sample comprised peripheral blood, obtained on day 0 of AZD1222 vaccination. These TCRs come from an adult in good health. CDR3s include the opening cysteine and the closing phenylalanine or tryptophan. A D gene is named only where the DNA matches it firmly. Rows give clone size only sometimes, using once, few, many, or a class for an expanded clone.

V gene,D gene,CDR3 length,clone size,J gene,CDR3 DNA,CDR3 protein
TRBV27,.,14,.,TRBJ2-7,TGTGCCAGCAGAAGGGAAGGGGTTTCCTACGAGCAGTACTTC,CASRREGVSYEQYF
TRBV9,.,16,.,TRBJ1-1,TGTGCCAGCAGCGTAGTAGGACAGTCATCCGGCGCCGAAGCTTTCTTT,CASSVVGQSSGAEAFF
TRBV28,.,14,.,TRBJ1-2,TGTGCCAGCAGGACGGCGCTCGGTGAGAAAGGCTACACCTTC,CASRTALGEKGYTF
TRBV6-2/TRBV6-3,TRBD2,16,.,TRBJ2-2,TGTGCCAGCAGTTCACTAGCGGGAGTAGCGCCCGGGGAGCTGTTTTTT,CASSSLAGVAPGELFF
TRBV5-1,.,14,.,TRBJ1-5,TGCGCCAGCAGTCCAGGGGATAGCAATCAGCCCCAGCATTTT,CASSPGDSNQPQHF
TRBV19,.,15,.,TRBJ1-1,TGTGCCAGTAGTATAGGACAGGTCCAGAACACTGAAGCTTTCTTT,CASSIGQVQNTEAFF
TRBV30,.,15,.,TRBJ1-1,TGTGCCTGGAGTGTGGGTTCCCTCATGAACACTGAAGCTTTCTTT,CAWSVGSLMNTEAFF
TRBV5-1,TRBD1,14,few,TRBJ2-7,TGCGCCAGCAGCGCTCAGGGGGCATCCTACGAGCAGTACTTC,CASSAQGASYEQYF
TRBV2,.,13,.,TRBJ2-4,TGTGCCAGCAGTGAAGCGATCAAAAACATTCAGTACTTC,CASSEAIKNIQYF
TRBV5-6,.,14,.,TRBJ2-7,TGTGCCAGCAGTTTACTAGGGCAGGGCGGAGAGCAGTACTTC,CASSLLGQGGEQYF
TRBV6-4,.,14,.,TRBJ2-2,TGTGCCAGCAGTGACAAGGTTGACACCGGGGAGCTGTTTTTT,CASSDKVDTGELFF
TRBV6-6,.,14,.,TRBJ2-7,TGTGCCAGCTTGATCGGGGCGGAATTGGGCGAGCAGTACTTC,CASLIGAELGEQYF
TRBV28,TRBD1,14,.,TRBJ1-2,TGTGCCAGCAGTTCGTCTGTTCCGGGACAGAGCTACACCTTC,CASSSSVPGQSYTF
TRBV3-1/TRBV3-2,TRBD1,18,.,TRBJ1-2,TGTGCCAGCAGCCGCTCGAGACAGGGGGCGTTTTCTAGCTATGGCTACACCTTC,CASSRSRQGAFSSYGYTF
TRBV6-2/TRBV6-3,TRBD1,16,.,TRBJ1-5,TGTGCCAGCAGTTACTCACAGGGGGTTAGCAATCAGCCCCAGCATTTT,CASSYSQGVSNQPQHF
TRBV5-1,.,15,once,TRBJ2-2,TGCGCCAGCAGCTTGGCGGGACTCAACACCGGGGAGCTGTTTTTT,CASSLAGLNTGELFF
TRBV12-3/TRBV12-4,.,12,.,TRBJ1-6,TGTGCCAGCAGTTTTTCCCCGGCACCCCTCCACTTT,CASSFSPAPLHF
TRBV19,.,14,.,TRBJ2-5,TGTGCCAGTAGTATTACCCTAGCAATGGAGACCCAGTACTTC,CASSITLAMETQYF
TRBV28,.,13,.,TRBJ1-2,TGTGCCAGCAGTATTCGGGCTAACTATGGCTACACCTTC,CASSIRANYGYTF
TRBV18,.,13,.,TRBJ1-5,TGTGCCAGCTCACCATCGGAGGGTTTGTCCCAGCATTTT,CASSPSEGLSQHF
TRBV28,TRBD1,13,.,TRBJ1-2,TGTGCCAGCAGTTTGACAGGGAACTATGGCTACACCTTC,CASSLTGNYGYTF
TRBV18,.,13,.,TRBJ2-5,TGTGCCAGCTCACCGCGCTATGAAGAGACCCAGTACTTC,CASSPRYEETQYF
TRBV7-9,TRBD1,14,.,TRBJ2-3,TGTGCCAGCAGCTTAGCGACAGGGGCAGATACGCAGTATTTT,CASSLATGADTQYF
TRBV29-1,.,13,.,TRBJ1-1,TGCAGCGGCACCAGGGAGATGAACACTGAAGCTTTCTTT,CSGTREMNTEAFF
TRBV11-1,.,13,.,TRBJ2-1,TGTGCCAGCACCCGAATGACTGTAAATGAGCAGTTCTTC,CASTRMTVNEQFF
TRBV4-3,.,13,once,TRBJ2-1,TGCGCCAGCAGCCTTAATTATAACAATGAGCAGTTCTTC,CASSLNYNNEQFF
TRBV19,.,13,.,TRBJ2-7,TGTGCCAGTAGTATCAACAGGGTCCACGAGCAGTACTTC,CASSINRVHEQYF
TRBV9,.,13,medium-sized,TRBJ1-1,TGTGCCAGCACTTCGGCCTTAAACACTGAAGCTTTCTTT,CASTSALNTEAFF
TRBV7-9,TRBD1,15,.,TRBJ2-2,TGTGCCAGCAGCACAGGGGGTTCGAACACCGGGGAGCTGTTTTTT,CASSTGGSNTGELFF